The 8 T cell receptor beta chains below all came from one sample that was sequenced in a study of tissue T cells after allogeneic stem cell transplantation. Clones were sequenced by immunoSEQ multiplex PCR, and TCRdb holds only the in-frame ones, with some missing. The profile shows 25,000 to 30,000 clones, approximately 83% of them singletons. Sequencing used blood, obtained before transplantation. These receptors all stem from a woman aged 18 to 55 who later had graft-versus-host disease after an allogeneic stem cell transplant.

The chain joins TRBV27 to TRBJ1-1, with D perhaps matching TRBD1 (6 bases). Between the trimmed V and J ends, which lost 3 bases and 11 bases, there was a span of 19 bases. This CDR3 has 14 amino acids. Germline V gene lookup returns CDR1 MNHEY and CDR2 SMNVEV (reference sequence). This CDR3 is CASSLLGGFSGAFF. As DNA, the CDR3 is TGTGCCAGCAGTTTGTTAGGGGGTTTTAGCGGGGCTTTCTTT.

This chain connects TRBV5-1 to TRBJ1-1; no firm D call. The V gene's germline CDR1 is SGHRS and CDR2 YFSETQ. The V and J ends lost 4 bases and 0 bases respectively, with 7 bases between them. This CDR3 region has 13 residues. The CDR3 loop is CASSPLMNTEAFF. The CDR3 DNA follows: TGCGCCAGCAGCCCATTAATGAACACTGAAGCTTTCTTT.

The chain couples TRBV4-2 to TRBJ1-1; D is perhaps TRBD1 (5 bases). The germline V gene has CDR1 LGHNA and CDR2 YNFKEQ. The CDR3 totals 15 residues. Trimming pared 6 bases from V and 5 bases from J, leaving 19 bases between. The CDR3 nucleotides are TGTGCCAGCAGGTTTACCCCGTGGGGGAGGACTGAAGCTTTCTTT. Its protein product is CASRFTPWGRTEAFF.

The chain uses TRBV9 and TRBJ2-7, with 13 bases identical to TRBD2. Germline V gene data show CDR1 as SGDLS and CDR2 as YYNGEE. The CDR3 covers 17 residues. J lost 1 base, V lost 0 bases, and 4 bases had no gene match. The CDR3 sequence is CASSVGGTSGASYEQYF. The CDR3 DNA sequence: TGTGCCAGCAGCGTAGGAGGGACTAGCGGGGCATCCTACGAGCAGTACTTC.

The J gene is TRBJ1-5, the V gene TRBV6-5; D may be TRBD1 (5 bases). V lost 7 bases, J lost 7 bases, and 14 bases lay in between. The CDR3 is 13 residues long. Germline CDR1 reads MNHEY; CDR2 reads SVGAGI. The CDR3 loop is CASNMGRGQPQHF. The CDR3 coding sequence is TGTGCCAGCAACATGGGGAGGGGACAGCCCCAGCATTTT.

The chain joins TRBV24-1 to TRBJ2-2; D call uncertain. In germline, CDR1 is KGHDR, CDR2 SFDVKD. CDR3 length equals 15 residues. V was shortened by 4 bases and J by 1 base, with 9 bases between the two germline ends. This chain's CDR3 is CATSDHGWNTGELFF. In DNA, the CDR3 is TGTGCCACCAGTGACCACGGATGGAACACCGGGGAGCTGTTTTTT.

V and J are TRBV7-9 and TRBJ2-5, with TRBD2 matching 7 bases. The ends lost 11 bases at V and 2 bases at J; junction bases unmatched: 5. Looked up from germline, CDR1 is SEHNR and CDR2 is FQNEAQ (reference sequence). The CDR3 consists of 12 residues. As DNA, the CDR3 is TGTGCCTCTAGCGGAGCTCAAGAGACCCAGTACTTC. Protein: CASSGAQETQYF.

The V and J genes are TRBV10-3 and TRBJ2-3; D unclear. CDR1 ENHRY and CDR2 SYGVKD come from the germline V gene. Trimming took off 4 bases at V and 1 base at J, with 0 bases between the two ends. This CDR3 is built from 11 residues. The CDR3 DNA follows: TGTGCCATCAGTGGCACAGATACGCAGTATTTT. Its translation: CAISGTDTQYF.